This T cell receptor (beta chain) stems from a study of blood T cell repertoires in COVID-19. Looking at the study overall: Nucleic acid was either cDNA or gDNA, and it came from T cells, B-cell-depleted T cells, or PBMCs.

The CDR3 runs to 15 residues. Repertoires were generated with immunoSEQ multiplex PCR, while TCRdb's copy carries only in-frame clones and drops some. The table includes about 200,000 clones, approximately 86% detected once. This clonotype was obtained from a woman between 40 and 50 years old with acute COVID-19. Material for sequencing was PBMCs or T cells enriched from blood (not recorded which). The V gene is TRBV21-1, the J gene TRBJ1-1; the table's D call TRBD1 went unverified against the DNA. TRBV21-1 counts as a pseudogene. The CDR3: CASSKVPGLNTEAFF. For the CDR3, the DNA is TGTGCCAGCAGCAAAGTCCCAGGGTTGAACACTGAAGCTTTCTTT.